The 10 T cell receptor beta chains listed next were all sequenced from one sample in a study of blood T cell repertoires in COVID-19. Sequencing was performed with immunoSEQ multiplex PCR; in TCRdb, only in-frame clones are kept and a portion is missing. The sample includes 200,000 to 300,000 clones, about 89% of them seen just once. Sequencing was done on a sample of PBMCs or T cells enriched from blood (not recorded which). All receptors derive from a woman aged 18-29 years who had recovered from COVID-19.

The chain recombines TRBV30 with TRBJ1-3; 11 bases align to TRBD1. Trimming took 5 bases from V and 4 from J; bases not matched to a gene: 10. The CDR3 spans 16 residues. CDR1 is GTSNPN and CDR2 is SVGIG in the germline V gene (reference sequence). The CDR3 reads CAWSRVDRGQGNTIYF. CDR3 DNA sequence: TGTGCCTGGTCTCGTGTGGACAGGGGGCAAGGAAACACCATATATTTT.

The chain combines TRBV19 with TRBJ1-2, with 7 bases matching TRBD1. Trimming at V came to 5 bases and at J to 3 bases, leaving 9 bases not matched to a gene. The CDR3 length is 15 residues. Germline V lookup: CDR1 LNHDA, CDR2 SQIVND (reference sequence). The CDR3 reads CASSLRQGLDYGYTF. The CDR3 DNA reads as TGTGCCAGTAGTCTCCGACAGGGTCTAGACTATGGCTACACCTTC.

The V gene is TRBV11-2, the J gene TRBJ2-7; 11 bases agree with TRBD2. Germline CDR1 SGHAT, CDR2 FQNNGV. V was clipped by 5 bases and J by 0 bases; unmatched bases: 3. The CDR3 loop spans 15 amino acids. The CDR3 sequence: CASSRLAGSSYEQYF. CDR3 sequence (DNA): TGTGCCAGCAGCCGACTAGCGGGAAGCTCCTACGAGCAGTACTTC.

Comment on this clone: One end of the junction varies from germline; a read error may be responsible. This chain joins TRBV6-2 or TRBV6-3 and TRBJ1-5; TRBD1 is a possible D gene (6 bases). The germline CDR1 and CDR2 sequences are MNHEY and SVGEGT. The CDR3 spans 11 residues. The CDR3 is CASSYPGGQNF. The CDR3 DNA reads TGTGCCAGCAGTTACCCGGGGGGGCAGAATTTT.

This chain connects TRBV7-9 to TRBJ2-1; TRBD1 matches 11 bases. The CDR3 runs to 16 residues. J lost 4 bases, V lost 5 bases, and 7 bases had no gene match. Germline loops: CDR1 SEHNR, CDR2 FQNEAQ (reference sequence). The CDR3 sequence: CASSARDRGDYNEQFF. DNA for the CDR3: TGTGCCAGCAGCGCCAGGGACAGGGGGGATTACAATGAGCAGTTCTTC.

The chain has TRBV19 and TRBJ2-3; 9 bases map to TRBD1. J was trimmed by 3 bases and V by 5 bases; bases with no gene match: 9. Germline CDR1 LNHDA, CDR2 SQIVND (reference sequence). The CDR3 totals 16 residues. CDR3 sequence: CASSLAEGQGTDTQYF. CDR3 in DNA: TGTGCCAGTAGTTTAGCCGAGGGACAGGGAACAGATACGCAGTATTTT.

V is TRBV5-1 and J is TRBJ1-3; 7 bases agree with TRBD1. Trimming removed 1 base from V and 0 bases from J; junction bases left unmatched: 1. Germline V gene lookup returns CDR1 SGHRS and CDR2 YFSETQ. The CDR3 covers 15 residues. The CDR3 nucleotides read TGCGCCAGCAGCTTGAGGGACAGCTCTGGAAACACCATATATTTT. This encodes CASSLRDSSGNTIYF.

The chain is built from TRBV7-9 and TRBJ1-2, with TRBD1 matching over 12 bases. The CDR3 spans 14 residues. The V and J ends lost 4 bases and 7 bases, in that order; junction bases with no gene match: 4. CDR1 is SEHNR and CDR2 is FQNEAQ in the germline V gene (reference sequence). In nucleotides, the CDR3 is TGTGCCAGCAGCTGGGACAGGGGGCTCGCTGGCTACACCTTC. Translating gives CASSWDRGLAGYTF.

V gene TRBV5-4 combines with J gene TRBJ2-7; 10 bases map to TRBD1. J was trimmed by 3 bases and V by 3 bases; bases with no gene match: 6. CDR3 size: 15 residues. Germline V CDR1 and CDR2: SGHNT, YYREEE (reference sequence). The chain's CDR3 is CASSSNRTGGYEQYF. The CDR3 DNA reads TGTGCCAGCAGCTCTAATCGGACAGGGGGCTACGAGCAGTACTTC.

V usage is TRBV4-3 and J usage is TRBJ1-2; D is perhaps TRBD1 (6 bases). V lost 3 bases to trimming and J lost 3 bases, with 17 bases between them. Germline CDR1 is LGHNA and CDR2 is YSLEER. The CDR3 length is 16 residues. In DNA form, the CDR3 reads TGCGCCAGCAGCCAGAACAGGGCGGGTTTTTACTATGGCTACACCTTC. Translated: CASSQNRAGFYYGYTF.